These 8 T cell receptor beta chains share one sample of origin, sequenced in a study of cytomegalovirus exposure and HLA in healthy donors. Primers included in the PCR were 60 Vbeta and 13 Jbeta primers. The protocol was immunoSEQ multiplex PCR, while the TCRdb copy is restricted to in-frame clones and leaves out a portion. The repertoire holds over 150,000 clones, with approximately 84% as singletons. Sequenced material: PBMCs. The receptors here all came from a woman between 45 and 60 years old in good health and CMV-seropositive.

This sequence joins TRBV2 and TRBJ2-2; the match to TRBD1 covers 12 bases. V was clipped by 7 bases and J by 4 bases; unmatched bases: 4. This CDR3 has 15 amino acids. The germline V gene has CDR1 SNHLY and CDR2 FYNNEI. For the CDR3, the DNA is TGTGCCAGCATGAGGGGACAGGGGGCCACCGGGGAGCTGTTTTTT. It encodes CASMRGQGATGELFF.

This chain joins TRBV29-1 and TRBJ2-4, with 8 bases aligning to TRBD2. The V and J ends lost 2 bases and 8 bases, in that order; junction bases with no gene match: 5. CDR1 SQVTM and CDR2 ANQGSEA come from the germline V gene. The CDR3 loop spans 13 amino acids. Here the CDR3 reads CSVEPARGDIQYF. The CDR3, as DNA: TGCAGCGTTGAACCAGCGCGGGGGGACATTCAGTACTTC.

The chain carries TRBV6-6 and TRBJ1-3, with unresolved D. Trimming took off 3 bases at V and 0 bases at J, with 6 bases between the two ends. The CDR3 sequence is 14 residues long. CDR1 MNHNY and CDR2 SVGAGI come from the germline V gene (reference sequence). The CDR3 DNA is TGTGCCAGCAGTTATCTCCCCTCTGGAAACACCATATATTTT. Its protein product is CASSYLPSGNTIYF.

This rearrangement joins TRBV19 to TRBJ1-2; the D gene is possibly TRBD1 (5 bases). CDR3 length equals 17 residues. Trimming took off 1 base at V and 8 bases at J, with 23 bases between the two ends. Germline V gene data show CDR1 as LNHDA and CDR2 as SQIVND (reference sequence). CDR3 in DNA: TGTGCCAGTAGTATAGCGGGGGACCGGGCCGCTTTTGGAGGCTACACCTTC. It yields the protein CASSIAGDRAAFGGYTF.

This clone was seen just once. This sequence joins TRBV5-1 and TRBJ2-3; 7 nucleotides agree with TRBD2. Looked up from germline, CDR1 is SGHRS and CDR2 is YFSETQ. The CDR3 has 17 amino acids. V lost 5 bases, J lost 0 bases, and 12 bases stayed unmatched. CDR3 sequence: CASRLEWTRRSTDTQYF. The CDR3 coding sequence is TGCGCCAGCAGACTCGAGTGGACTAGGCGGAGCACAGATACGCAGTATTTT.

This clone was detected a few times. This rearrangement joins TRBV7-6 to TRBJ2-3, with TRBD2 as a possible D gene (7 bases). The V end was cut by 5 bases, the J end by 0 bases, with 18 bases between. The germline gives CDR1 SGHVS, CDR2 FNYEAQ. This CDR3 is 17 amino acids long. CDR3 nucleotide sequence: TGTGCCAGCAGCCTGGGGGACACCGGGGGGAGCACAGATACGCAGTATTTT. Amino acid sequence: CASSLGDTGGSTDTQYF.

This chain uses TRBV28 with TRBJ1-2; 8 bases line up with TRBD1. V dropped 3 bases and J dropped 8; count of bases not matched to a gene: 11. The CDR3 runs 15 residues. From germline, CDR1 is MDHEN and CDR2 SYDVKM. The CDR3 sequence: CASSFQDREAGGYTF. CDR3 sequence (DNA): TGTGCCAGCAGTTTTCAGGACAGGGAGGCGGGAGGCTACACCTTC.

The CDR3: CASHFTGELFF. CDR3 nucleotides: TGTGCCAGCCATTTCACCGGGGAGCTGTTTTTT. The chain joins TRBV2 to TRBJ2-2; unclear D gene. There are 11 residues in the CDR3. The V and J ends lost 8 bases and 4 bases respectively, with 5 bases between them. The germline V gene encodes CDR1 SNHLY and CDR2 FYNNEI.